What follows are 16 T cell receptor beta chains derived from one specimen sequenced in a study of response to subunit inactivated influenza vaccine. TCRdb fed the RT-PCR reads into MiXCR, producing one record per CDR3 protein. This table has approximately 480,000 distinct CDR3 sequences, roughly 9.8% appearing once. The specimen comprised PBMCs from blood, sampled roughly 45 days after vaccination. These receptors were taken from a man aged 50-59 years who received an inactivated influenza vaccine.

This clonotype was seen repeatedly, ten times or more. The chain carries TRBV4-3 and TRBJ1-1; no clear D. Germline V gene data show CDR1 as LGHNA and CDR2 as YSLEER. Trimming left V 1 base short and J 3 bases short, with 9 bases between. The CDR3 length is 14 residues. CDR3 in DNA: TGCGCCAGCAGCCAAGTCCCGGGGTACACTGAAGCTTTCTTT. This gives the protein CASSQVPGYTEAFF.

Ten or more counts support this clonotype. The V call is TRBV7-2, the J call TRBJ2-7; TRBD2 matches 8 bases. Germline V gene lookup returns CDR1 SGHTA and CDR2 FQGNSA. The V gene end was trimmed by 2 bases and the J gene end by 0 bases; junction bases not matched to a gene: 6. This CDR3 has 16 amino acids. CDR3 bases: TGTGCCAGCAGCTTAACGAAGACTAGCGCCTCCTACGAGCAGTACTTC. Its translation is CASSLTKTSASYEQYF. Looking up the rest from reference TRBV7-2 and TRBJ2-7 gives the full variable domain: GAGVSQSPSNKVTEKGKDVELRCDPISGHTALYWYRQSLGQGLEFLIYFQGNSAPDKSGLPSDRFSAERTGGSVSTLTIQRTQQEDSAVYLCASSLTKTSASYEQYFGPGTRLTVT.

This clonotype appeared many times. This chain joins TRBV4-2 and TRBJ2-2; 9 positions match TRBD2. Germline lookup yields CDR1 LGHNA and CDR2 YNFKEQ. J was trimmed by 7 bases and V by 1 base; bases with no gene match: 7. The CDR3 extends over 16 amino acids. This CDR3 is CASSQVAGGPVGELFF. CDR3 in DNA: TGTGCCAGCAGCCAAGTTGCGGGAGGGCCGGTCGGGGAGCTGTTTTTT.

CDR3 in DNA: TGTGCCAGCAGTTGGACAGGGGCCAATGAGCAGTTCTTC. Amino acids: CASSWTGANEQFF. This chain connects TRBV6-5 to TRBJ2-1; 9 nucleotides match TRBD1. Germline V CDR1 and CDR2: MNHEY, SVGAGI. V lost 4 bases, J lost 6 bases, and 1 base stayed unmatched. The CDR3 is 13 residues long.

The chain recombines TRBV4-2 with TRBJ2-1; D is perhaps TRBD2 (6 bases). CDR1 is LGHNA, CDR2 YNFKEQ, per germline. Trimming removed 0 bases from V and 0 bases from J, with 9 bases in between. This CDR3 comprises 16 residues. In DNA, the CDR3 is TGTGCCAGCAGCCAAGAGCGGGGAAGCTCCTACAATGAGCAGTTCTTC. Translating gives CASSQERGSSYNEQFF.

This clonotype showed up many times. The rearrangement uses TRBV12-3 or TRBV12-4 and TRBJ1-2, with D maybe TRBD1 (5 bases). The CDR3 consists of 12 residues. The germline V and J ends were trimmed by 6 bases and 1 base, with 6 bases remaining between them. The CDR3 nucleotides are TGTGCCAGCAGCCAGGGTAACTATGGCTACACCTTC. Its translation: CASSQGNYGYTF.

This rearrangement joins TRBV6-1 to TRBJ1-2; TRBD1 aligns across 7 bases. CDR3 length equals 13 residues. Germline V gene lookup returns CDR1 MNHNS and CDR2 SASEGT. V was clipped by 7 bases and J by 8 bases; unmatched bases: 10. CDR3 protein: CASITRGLWGYTF. Here the CDR3 DNA reads TGTGCCAGCATAACTAGGGGGCTCTGGGGCTACACCTTC.

The J gene is TRBJ1-2, the V gene TRBV7-9; tentative D call: TRBD1 (5 bases). Germline CDR1 and CDR2: SEHNR and FQNEAQ (reference sequence). Trimming left V 5 bases short and J 7 bases short, with 17 bases between. The CDR3 has 14 amino acids. CDR3 amino acids: CASSPLGGIGGYTF. The CDR3 DNA is TGTGCCAGCAGCCCCCTTGGGGGGATTGGTGGCTACACCTTC.

The chain employs TRBV5-5 and TRBJ2-3; 10 bases fit TRBD2. The germline V gene has CDR1 SGHKS and CDR2 YYEKEE (reference sequence). Losses at the gene ends were 4 bases for V and 6 bases for J; bases not matched to a gene: 11. CDR3 length equals 16 residues. The CDR3 protein is CASSPGLAGARDTQYF. The CDR3 DNA reads TGTGCCAGCAGCCCCGGGCTAGCGGGGGCACGGGATACGCAGTATTTT.

The chain uses TRBV5-6 and TRBJ1-5; D may be TRBD1 (6 bases). V lost 3 bases and J 4 bases, leaving 11 bases between the germline ends. Germline-derived CDR1 and CDR2 are SGHDT and YYEEEE. CDR3 size: 14 residues. The CDR3 region is CASSSDRQNQPQHF. The CDR3 DNA reads TGTGCCAGCAGCTCCGACAGGCAAAATCAGCCCCAGCATTTT.

This clonotype was counted between two and nine times. This chain uses TRBV11-1 with TRBJ1-1, with D perhaps TRBD1 (6 bases). This CDR3 is built from 12 residues. The germline V gene has CDR1 SGHAT and CDR2 FQDESV (reference sequence). V shed 5 bases and J shed 8 bases, with 12 bases lying between them. This CDR3 is CASSKTGLEAFF. The CDR3, as DNA: TGTGCCAGCAGCAAGACAGGCTTGGAAGCTTTCTTT.

The chain has TRBV12-3 or TRBV12-4 and TRBJ1-2; D uncertain. CDR3 length: 11 residues. V dropped 5 bases and J dropped 5 bases, with 6 bases sitting between them. The CDR3 nucleotides read TGTGCCAGCAGTAGAGAATATGGCTACACCTTC. This translates into CASSREYGYTF.

This clonotype was seen a handful of times. The genes are TRBV10-3 and TRBJ2-1; D is possibly TRBD1 (6 bases). The CDR3 contains 11 residues. The V gene lost 10 bases and the J gene lost 10 bases, with 14 bases spanning the gap. Looked up from germline, CDR1 is ENHRY and CDR2 is SYGVKD. CDR3 loop: CATRDTAEQFF. As DNA, the CDR3 is TGTGCCACCAGGGACACCGCCGAGCAGTTCTTC.

The chain's CDR3 is CASEAGGHYNEQFF. The CDR3 coding sequence is TGTGCCAGCGAAGCGGGGGGCCATTACAATGAGCAGTTCTTC. This chain joins TRBV28 and TRBJ2-1; 9 bases line up with TRBD2. There are 14 residues in the CDR3. Germline V gives CDR1 MDHEN, CDR2 SYDVKM. The J segment lost 4 bases and the V segment lost 8 bases, leaving 6 bases of the junction unmatched.

This chain links TRBV5-1 with TRBJ2-5; TRBD2 matches 9 bases. V shed 1 base, J shed 3 bases, and the junction held 7 bases outside the gene matches. Germline CDR1 and CDR2: SGHRS and YFSETQ. CDR3 length equals 16 residues. CDR3 nucleotide sequence: TGCGCCAGCAGCTTGAATCCAGCGGGAGGCGAAGAGACCCAGTACTTC. Translated, it gives CASSLNPAGGEETQYF. The whole variable domain, filled in from reference TRBV5-1 and TRBJ2-5, reads KAGVTQTPRYLIKTRGQQVTLSCSPISGHRSVSWYQQTPGQGLQFLFEYFSETQRNKGNFPGRFSGRQFSNSRSEMNVSTLELGDSALYLCASSLNPAGGEETQYFGPGTRLLVL.

This clonotype was counted ten times or more. This chain uses TRBV10-2 with TRBJ2-2; 11 bases are shared with TRBD1. Germline values: CDR1 WSHSY, CDR2 SAAADI. V lost 7 bases to trimming and J lost 3 bases; unmatched junction nucleotides: 1. This CDR3 comprises 14 residues. The CDR3 DNA is TGCGCCAGCAAGGGACAGGGGGACACCGGGGAGCTGTTTTTT. Translating gives CASKGQGDTGELFF.